The TCR beta chain under discussion was sequenced for a study of metastatic and nonmetastatic thyroid tumors. TCRdb reanalyzed the PCR reads with MiXCR. Among some 19,000 clones listed, 15% to 20% were seen once. Nobody among the patients had been given any treatment before thyroid surgery. This clone was seen only a few times. Sequenced material: blood. This TCR was recovered from a female donor with papillary thyroid cancer or a benign thyroid nodule (not recorded which). Some clones in this sample may be carry-over from other donors' samples.

The CDR3 here is CATSDRTHQETQYF. CDR3 coding DNA: TGTGCCACCAGTGATCGGACCCATCAAGAGACCCAGTACTTC. This chain joins TRBV24-1 and TRBJ2-5; D remains unclear. CDR3 length: 14 amino acids. Germline values: CDR1 KGHDR, CDR2 SFDVKD. Trimming removed 3 bases at V and 2 bases at J, with 9 bases between.